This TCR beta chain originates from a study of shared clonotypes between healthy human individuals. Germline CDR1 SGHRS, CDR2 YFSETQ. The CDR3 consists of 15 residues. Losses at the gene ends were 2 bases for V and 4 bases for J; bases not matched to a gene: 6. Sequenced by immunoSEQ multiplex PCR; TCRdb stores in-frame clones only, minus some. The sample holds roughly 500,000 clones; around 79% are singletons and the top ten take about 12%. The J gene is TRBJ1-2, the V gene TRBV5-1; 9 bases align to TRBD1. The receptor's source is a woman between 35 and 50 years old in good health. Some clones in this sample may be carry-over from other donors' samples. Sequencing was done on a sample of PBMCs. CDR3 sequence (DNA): TGCGCCAGCAGCTTAGGGGACAGGGAGGGCTATGGCTACACCTTC. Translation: CASSLGDREGYGYTF.